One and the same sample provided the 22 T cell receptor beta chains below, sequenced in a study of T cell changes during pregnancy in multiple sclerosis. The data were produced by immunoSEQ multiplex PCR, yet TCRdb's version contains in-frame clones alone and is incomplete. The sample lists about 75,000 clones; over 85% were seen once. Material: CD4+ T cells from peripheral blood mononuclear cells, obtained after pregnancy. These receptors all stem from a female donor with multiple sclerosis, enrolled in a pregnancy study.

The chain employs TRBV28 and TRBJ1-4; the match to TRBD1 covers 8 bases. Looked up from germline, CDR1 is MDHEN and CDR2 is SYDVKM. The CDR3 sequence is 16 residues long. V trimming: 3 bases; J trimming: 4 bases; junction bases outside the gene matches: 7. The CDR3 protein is CASSFGQGASNEKLFF. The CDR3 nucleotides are TGTGCCAGCAGTTTCGGGCAGGGGGCGAGTAATGAAAAACTGTTTTTT.

The chain's CDR3 is CASSLGNLAAEQFF. The CDR3 coding sequence is TGTGCCAGCAGTTTGGGGAATCTAGCGGCCGAGCAGTTCTTC. J is TRBJ2-1 and V is TRBV27; 7 nucleotides agree with TRBD2. This CDR3 is 14 amino acids long. The germline CDR1 and CDR2 sequences are MNHEY and SMNVEV (reference sequence). The ends lost 3 bases at V and 10 bases at J; junction bases unmatched: 9.

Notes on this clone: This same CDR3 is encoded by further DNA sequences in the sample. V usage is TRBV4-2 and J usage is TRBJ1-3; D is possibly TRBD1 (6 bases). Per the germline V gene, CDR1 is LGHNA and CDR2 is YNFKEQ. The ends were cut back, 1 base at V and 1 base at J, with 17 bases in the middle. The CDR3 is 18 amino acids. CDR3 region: CASSQVGGAGDSGNTIYF. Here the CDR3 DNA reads TGTGCCAGCAGCCAAGTGGGGGGGGCTGGGGATTCTGGAAACACCATATATTTT.

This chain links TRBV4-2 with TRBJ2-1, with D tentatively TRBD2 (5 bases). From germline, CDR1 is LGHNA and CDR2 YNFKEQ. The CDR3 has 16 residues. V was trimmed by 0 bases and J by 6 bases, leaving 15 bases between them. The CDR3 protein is CASSQDRAGLGNEQFF. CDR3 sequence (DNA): TGTGCCAGCAGCCAAGATAGGGCGGGCTTGGGCAATGAGCAGTTCTTC.

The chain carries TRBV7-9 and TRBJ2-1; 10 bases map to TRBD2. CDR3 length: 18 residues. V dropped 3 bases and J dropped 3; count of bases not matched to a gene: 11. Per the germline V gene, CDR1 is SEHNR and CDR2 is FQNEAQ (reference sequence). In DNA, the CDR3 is TGTGCCAGCAGCTTTACGTCTGGACTAGCGGAATACTACAATGAGCAGTTCTTC. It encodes CASSFTSGLAEYYNEQFF.

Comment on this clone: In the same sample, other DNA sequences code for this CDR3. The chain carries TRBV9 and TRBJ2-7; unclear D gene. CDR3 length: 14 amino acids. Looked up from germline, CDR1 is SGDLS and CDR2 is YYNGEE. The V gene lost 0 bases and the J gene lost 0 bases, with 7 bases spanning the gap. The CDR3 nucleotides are TGTGCCAGCAGCGTAGACAGTGGCTCCTACGAGCAGTACTTC. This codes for CASSVDSGSYEQYF.

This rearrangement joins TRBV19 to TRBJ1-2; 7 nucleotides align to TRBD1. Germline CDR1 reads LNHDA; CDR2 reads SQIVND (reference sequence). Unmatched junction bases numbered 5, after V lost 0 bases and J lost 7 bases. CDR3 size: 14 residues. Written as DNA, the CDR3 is TGTGCCAGTAGTATAGAGGGGACAGTTGGTGGCTACACCTTC. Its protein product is CASSIEGTVGGYTF. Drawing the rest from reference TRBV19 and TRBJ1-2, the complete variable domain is DGGITQSPKYLFRKEGQNVTLSCEQNLNHDAMYWYRQDPGQGLRLIYYSQIVNDFQKGDIAEGYSVSREKKESFPLTVTSAQKNPTAFYLCASSIEGTVGGYTFGSGTRLTVV.

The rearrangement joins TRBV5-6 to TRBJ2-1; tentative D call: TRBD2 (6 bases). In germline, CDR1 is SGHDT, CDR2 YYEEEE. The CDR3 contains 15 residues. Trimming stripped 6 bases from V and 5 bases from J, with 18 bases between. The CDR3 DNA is TGTGCCAGCACGCGGGCGGGCGGGACCGACAATGAGCAGTTCTTC. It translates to CASTRAGGTDNEQFF.

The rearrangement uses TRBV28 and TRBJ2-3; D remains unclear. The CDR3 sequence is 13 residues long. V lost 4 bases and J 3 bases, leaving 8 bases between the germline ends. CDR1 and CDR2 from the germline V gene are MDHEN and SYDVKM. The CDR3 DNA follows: TGTGCCAGCAGTTCCGAGAGAACAGATACGCAGTATTTT. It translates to CASSSERTDTQYF.

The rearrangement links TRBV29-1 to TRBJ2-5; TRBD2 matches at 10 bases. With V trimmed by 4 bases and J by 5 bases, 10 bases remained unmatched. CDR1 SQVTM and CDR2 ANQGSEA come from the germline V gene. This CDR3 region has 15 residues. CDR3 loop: CSVAVLAGVGETQYF. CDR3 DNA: TGCAGCGTTGCTGTGCTAGCGGGAGTTGGTGAGACCCAGTACTTC.

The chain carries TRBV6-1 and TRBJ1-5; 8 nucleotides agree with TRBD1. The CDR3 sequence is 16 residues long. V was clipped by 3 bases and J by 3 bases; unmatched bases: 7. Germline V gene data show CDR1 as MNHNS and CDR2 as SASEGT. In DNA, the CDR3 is TGTGCCAGCAGTGACCCTGGGACAGGACCCAATCAGCCCCAGCATTTT. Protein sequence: CASSDPGTGPNQPQHF.

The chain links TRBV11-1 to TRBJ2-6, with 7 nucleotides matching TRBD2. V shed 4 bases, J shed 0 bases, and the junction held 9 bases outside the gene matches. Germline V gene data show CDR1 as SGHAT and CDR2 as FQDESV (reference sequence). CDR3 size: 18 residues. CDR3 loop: CASSSWGGPSSGANVLTF. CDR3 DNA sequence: TGTGCCAGCAGCTCCTGGGGGGGACCGAGCTCTGGGGCCAACGTCCTGACTTTC.

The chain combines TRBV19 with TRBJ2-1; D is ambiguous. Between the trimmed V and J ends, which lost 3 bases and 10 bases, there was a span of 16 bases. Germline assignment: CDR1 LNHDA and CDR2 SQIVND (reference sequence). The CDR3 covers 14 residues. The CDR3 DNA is TGTGCCAGTAGTATGGGCCAGTATGGGTTCGAGCAGTTCTTC. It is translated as CASSMGQYGFEQFF.

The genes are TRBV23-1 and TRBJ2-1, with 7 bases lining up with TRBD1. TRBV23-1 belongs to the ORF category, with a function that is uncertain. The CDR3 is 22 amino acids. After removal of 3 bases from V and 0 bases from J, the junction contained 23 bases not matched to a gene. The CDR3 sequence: CASSHSAPQGTPLGSSYNEQFF. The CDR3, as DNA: TGCGCCAGCAGTCATTCAGCTCCACAGGGGACGCCCCTAGGGAGCTCCTACAATGAGCAGTTCTTC.

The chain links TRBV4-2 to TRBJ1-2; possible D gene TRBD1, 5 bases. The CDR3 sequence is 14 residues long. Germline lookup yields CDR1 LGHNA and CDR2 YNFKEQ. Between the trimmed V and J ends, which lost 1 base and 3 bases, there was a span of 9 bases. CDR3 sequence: CASSQVDTDYGYTF. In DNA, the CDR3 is TGTGCCAGCAGCCAAGTGGACACCGACTATGGCTACACCTTC.

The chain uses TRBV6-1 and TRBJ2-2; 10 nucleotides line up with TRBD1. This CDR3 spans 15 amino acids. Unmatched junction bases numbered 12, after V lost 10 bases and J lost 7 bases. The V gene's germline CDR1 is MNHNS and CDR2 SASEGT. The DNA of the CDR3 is TGTGCCACTTCCGGGACAGGGGTTGGTAGCGGGGAGCTGTTTTTT. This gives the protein CATSGTGVGSGELFF.

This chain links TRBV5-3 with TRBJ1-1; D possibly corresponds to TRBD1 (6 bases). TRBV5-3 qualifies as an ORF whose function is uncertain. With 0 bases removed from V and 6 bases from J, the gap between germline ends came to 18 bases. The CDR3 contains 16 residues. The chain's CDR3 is CARSLADQGQLAEAFF. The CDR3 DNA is TGTGCCAGAAGCTTGGCCGACCAGGGACAACTGGCTGAAGCTTTCTTT.

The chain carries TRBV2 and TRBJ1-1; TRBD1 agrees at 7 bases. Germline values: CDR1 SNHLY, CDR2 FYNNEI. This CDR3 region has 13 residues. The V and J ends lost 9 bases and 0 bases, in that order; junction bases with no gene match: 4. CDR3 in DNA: TGTGCCAGTAGACAGGGCATGAACACTGAAGCTTTCTTT. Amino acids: CASRQGMNTEAFF.

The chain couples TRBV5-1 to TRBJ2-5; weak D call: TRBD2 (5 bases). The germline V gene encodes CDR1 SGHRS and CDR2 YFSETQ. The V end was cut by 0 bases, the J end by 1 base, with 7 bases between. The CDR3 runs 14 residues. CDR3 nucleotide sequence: TGCGCCAGCAGCTTGGGCGAGGGCCAAGAGACCCAGTACTTC. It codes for CASSLGEGQETQYF. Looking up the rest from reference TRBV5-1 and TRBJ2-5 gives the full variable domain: KAGVTQTPRYLIKTRGQQVTLSCSPISGHRSVSWYQQTPGQGLQFLFEYFSETQRNKGNFPGRFSGRQFSNSRSEMNVSTLELGDSALYLCASSLGEGQETQYFGPGTRLLVL.

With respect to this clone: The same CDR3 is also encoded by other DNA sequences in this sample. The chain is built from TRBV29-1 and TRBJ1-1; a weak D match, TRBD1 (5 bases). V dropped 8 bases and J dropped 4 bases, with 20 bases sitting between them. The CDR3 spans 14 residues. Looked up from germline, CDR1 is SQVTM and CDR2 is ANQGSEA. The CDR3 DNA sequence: TGCAGCTTATCTCGAGGTGGGGGGGGCACTGAAGCTTTCTTT. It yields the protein CSLSRGGGGTEAFF. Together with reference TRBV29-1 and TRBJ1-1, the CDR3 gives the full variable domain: SAVISQKPSRDICQRGTSLTIQCQVDSQVTMMFWYRQQPGQSLTLIATANQGSEATYESGFVIDKFPISRPNLTFSTLTVSNMSPEDSSIYLCSLSRGGGGTEAFFGQGTRLTVV.

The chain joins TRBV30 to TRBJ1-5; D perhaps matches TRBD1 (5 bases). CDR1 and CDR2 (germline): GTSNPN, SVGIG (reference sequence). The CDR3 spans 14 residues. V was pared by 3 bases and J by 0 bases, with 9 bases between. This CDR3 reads CAWSSGRSNQPQHF. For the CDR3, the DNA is TGTGCCTGGAGCTCAGGGCGTAGCAATCAGCCCCAGCATTTT.

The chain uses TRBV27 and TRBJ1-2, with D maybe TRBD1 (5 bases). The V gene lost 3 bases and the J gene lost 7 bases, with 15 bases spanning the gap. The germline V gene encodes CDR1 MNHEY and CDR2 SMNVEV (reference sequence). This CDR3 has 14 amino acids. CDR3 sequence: CASSLERGLGGYTF. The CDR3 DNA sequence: TGTGCCAGCAGTTTGGAAAGGGGATTAGGTGGCTACACCTTC.